Listed here are 22 T cell receptor beta chains from one sample, sequenced in a study of blood T cell repertoires in COVID-19. Profiled with immunoSEQ multiplex PCR; TCRdb holds only in-frame clones, not every one. The repertoire holds around 100,000 clones, with 80% as singletons. The sequenced material came from peripheral blood. These receptor sequences come from a woman in her 70s with acute or convalescent COVID-19.

The rearrangement uses TRBV28 and TRBJ2-3; 12 nucleotides agree with TRBD2. This CDR3 contains 18 residues. Germline loops: CDR1 MDHEN, CDR2 SYDVKM. V gave up 2 bases and J gave up 4 bases; unmatched junction bases: 10. CDR3 nucleotide sequence: TGTGCCAGCAGTTTAATCAATCCCAGGACTAGCGGGGCAGATACGCAGTATTTT. This translates into CASSLINPRTSGADTQYF.

The chain carries TRBV3-1 (or the pseudogene TRBV3-2) and TRBJ1-5; D ambiguous. This CDR3 comprises 13 residues. Trimming pared 0 bases from V and 4 bases from J, leaving 4 bases between. Germline assignment: CDR1 LGHDT and CDR2 YNNKEL (reference sequence). DNA of the CDR3: TGTGCCAGCAGCCAAGATAAAAATCAGCCCCAGCATTTT. Protein sequence: CASSQDKNQPQHF.

CDR3 sequence: CASSLSGRNGETQYF. The CDR3 DNA is TGTGCCAGCAGCTTGTCGGGGAGGAATGGAGAGACCCAGTACTTC. This chain connects TRBV25-1 to TRBJ2-5; D perhaps matches TRBD2 (6 bases). Germline V gives CDR1 MGHDK, CDR2 SYGVNS. The CDR3 totals 15 residues. Trimming pared 6 bases from V and 4 bases from J, leaving 18 bases between.

This clone was counted once. This rearrangement joins TRBV7-3 to TRBJ1-2; 10 bases line up with TRBD1. This CDR3 contains 15 residues. Germline lookup yields CDR1 SGHTA and CDR2 FQGTGA. V shed 4 bases, J shed 7 bases, and the junction held 9 bases outside the gene matches. The CDR3 sequence: CASSSGQGRRAGYTF. DNA of the CDR3: TGTGCCAGCAGCTCGGGACAGGGGAGAAGGGCTGGCTACACCTTC.

The gene calls are TRBV14 and TRBJ1-2; 11 nucleotides align to TRBD1. With 1 base clipped from V and 7 bases from J, the junction kept 8 bases outside the gene matches. Germline V gives CDR1 SGHDN, CDR2 FVKESK. The CDR3 has 16 residues. Written as DNA, the CDR3 is TGTGCCAGCAGCCAAGTCATAGGACAGGGGGCGAGTGGCTACACCTTC. This gives the protein CASSQVIGQGASGYTF.

This clone was counted between two and nine times. The chain combines TRBV25-1 with TRBJ2-3; 12 bases align to TRBD2. Germline V gene data show CDR1 as MGHDK and CDR2 as SYGVNS. The V gene end was trimmed by 5 bases and the J gene end by 8 bases; junction bases not matched to a gene: 5. The CDR3 runs to 14 residues. The CDR3 sequence is CASSWGLAGATQYF. The CDR3 nucleotides read TGTGCCAGCAGTTGGGGACTAGCGGGCGCTACGCAGTATTTT.

In its sample, this clone was seen a few times. A junction end diverges from the germline sequence, so it may reflect a read error. The rearrangement uses TRBV15 and TRBJ1-1, with unresolved D. Germline-derived CDR1 and CDR2 are LNHNV and YYDKDF (reference sequence). There are 15 residues in the CDR3. This CDR3 is CATSSRLGGNAEAFF. Here the CDR3 DNA reads TGTGCCACCAGCAGCCGACTGGGAGGGAACGCTGAAGCTTTCTTT.

A single count supports this clone. V gene TRBV6-5 combines with J gene TRBJ2-3; the D gene is possibly TRBD1 (7 bases). Germline loops: CDR1 MNHEY, CDR2 SVGAGI. The CDR3 spans 13 residues. Trimming took off 10 bases at V and 2 bases at J, with 13 bases between the two ends. The CDR3 DNA reads as TGTGCCACCCTGGAGGGGGCCACAGATACGCAGTATTTT. It specifies CATLEGATDTQYF.

The chain carries TRBV19 and TRBJ2-2; 8 bases are a match to TRBD1. The CDR3 consists of 15 residues. Per the germline V gene, CDR1 is LNHDA and CDR2 is SQIVND (reference sequence). Trimming removed 7 bases from V and 4 bases from J; junction bases left unmatched: 8. The CDR3 coding sequence is TGTGCCAGTACCCCCCAGGGGGCGAGCACCGGGGAGCTGTTTTTT. It translates to CASTPQGASTGELFF.

This clone was observed a few times. DNA of the CDR3: TGCAGCGGACAGGGGCTTGGGGAGACCCAGTACTTC. It translates to CSGQGLGETQYF. The rearrangement uses TRBV29-1 and TRBJ2-5; 8 nucleotides match TRBD1. From germline, CDR1 is SQVTM and CDR2 ANQGSEA. V shed 7 bases and J 5 bases; nucleotides not matched to a gene: 6. The CDR3 is made up of 12 amino acids.

The J gene is TRBJ1-2, the V gene TRBV2, with TRBD1 matching 9 bases. CDR1 is SNHLY, CDR2 FYNNEI, per germline. The CDR3 totals 14 residues. The junction had 8 bases not matched to a gene; V was cut back by 5 bases and J by 7 bases. The CDR3 DNA reads TGTGCCAGCAGTCCCCGGACAGGGGACAGTGGCTACACCTTC. Protein sequence: CASSPRTGDSGYTF.

The gene calls are TRBV14 and TRBJ1-1, with D possibly being TRBD1 (6 bases). This CDR3 is built from 14 residues. Germline loops: CDR1 SGHDN, CDR2 FVKESK. V shed 4 bases and J shed 6 bases, with 15 bases lying between them. Written as DNA, the CDR3 is TGTGCCAGCAGCCCCCGAGGGCAGGGGTCTGAAGCTTTCTTT. Translating it yields CASSPRGQGSEAFF.

This chain joins TRBV5-1 and TRBJ1-4; TRBD1 might be the D (5 bases). Germline V gene data show CDR1 as SGHRS and CDR2 as YFSETQ. CDR3 length equals 15 residues. The V and J ends lost 1 base and 7 bases respectively, with 14 bases between them. As DNA, the CDR3 is TGCGCCAGCAGCTTGCAGCCGGGGGAAAGTGAAAAACTGTTTTTT. Translating it yields CASSLQPGESEKLFF.

V gene TRBV7-9 combines with J gene TRBJ2-7; no clear D gene. The CDR3 is 15 amino acids. Germline V CDR1 and CDR2: SEHNR, FQNEAQ (reference sequence). Between the trimmed V and J ends, which lost 5 bases and 0 bases, there was a span of 14 bases. The CDR3 nucleotides are TGTGCCAGCAGCCCGGTTTTCGGAGTCTCCTACGAGCAGTACTTC. Amino acids: CASSPVFGVSYEQYF.

The chain has TRBV27 and TRBJ1-1; D is undetermined. The CDR3 runs 17 residues. The V gene's germline CDR1 is MNHEY and CDR2 SMNVEV (reference sequence). Trimming left V 5 bases short and J 1 base short, with 20 bases between. CDR3 region: CASSPLSITTGNTEAFF. DNA of the CDR3: TGTGCCAGCAGTCCACTCTCTATTACCACGGGGAACACTGAAGCTTTCTTT.

This clone has just a few counts. In DNA, the CDR3 is TGTGCCAGCAGCTTATTGGCCTCTAATTCACCCCTCCACTTT. Its protein product is CASSLLASNSPLHF. The chain recombines TRBV5-4 with TRBJ1-6, with D unclear. Germline CDR1 reads SGHNT; CDR2 reads YYREEE (reference sequence). V was pared by 2 bases and J by 6 bases, with 9 bases between. The CDR3 is 14 residues long.

This clone was observed a handful of times. The chain has TRBV19 and TRBJ1-2, with TRBD1 matching 11 bases. This CDR3 has 16 residues. Trimming removed 3 bases from V and 7 bases from J; junction bases left unmatched: 10. Per the germline V gene, CDR1 is LNHDA and CDR2 is SQIVND (reference sequence). The CDR3 DNA sequence: TGTGCCAGTAGTATCGACCGGAGGACAGGGGGCTCTGGCTACACCTTC. Translating gives CASSIDRRTGGSGYTF.

CDR3 in amino acids: CASGLDRGPSEAFF. For the CDR3, the DNA is TGTGCTAGTGGTTTGGACAGGGGACCCTCTGAAGCTTTCTTT. This rearrangement joins TRBV12-5 to TRBJ1-1; 7 positions match TRBD1. The CDR3 covers 14 residues. Germline V CDR1 and CDR2: LGHNT, FRNRAP. With 1 base clipped from V and 6 bases from J, the junction kept 5 bases outside the gene matches.

The rearrangement links TRBV5-5 to TRBJ1-5; a weak D match, TRBD1 (6 bases). Trimming pared 4 bases from V and 0 bases from J, leaving 11 bases between. The CDR3 sequence is 15 residues long. Germline lookup yields CDR1 SGHKS and CDR2 YYEKEE (reference sequence). CDR3 protein: CASSRTVTSNQPQHF. The CDR3 nucleotides are TGTGCCAGCAGCCGGACAGTAACTAGCAATCAGCCCCAGCATTTT.

The chain has TRBV7-2 and TRBJ2-3; the match to TRBD1 covers 10 bases. V shed 7 bases and J 4 bases; nucleotides not matched to a gene: 5. Germline values: CDR1 SGHTA, CDR2 FQGNSA. The CDR3 spans 14 residues. In nucleotides, the CDR3 is TGTGCCAGCACAACCGGGACAGGGGCAGATACGCAGTATTTT. Protein: CASTTGTGADTQYF. Based on the CDR3 plus reference TRBV7-2 and TRBJ2-3, the full variable domain is GAGVSQSPSNKVTEKGKDVELRCDPISGHTALYWYRQSLGQGLEFLIYFQGNSAPDKSGLPSDRFSAERTGGSVSTLTIQRTQQEDSAVYLCASTTGTGADTQYFGPGTRLTVL.

The CDR3, as DNA: TGTGCCAGCAGCGAGACAGTGAACACTGAAGCTTTCTTT. This encodes CASSETVNTEAFF. The chain links TRBV5-4 to TRBJ1-1, with TRBD1 as a possible D gene (5 bases). The CDR3 consists of 13 residues. CDR1 and CDR2 from the germline V gene are SGHNT and YYREEE (reference sequence). Trimming took 4 bases from V and 0 from J, leaving 7 bases between them.

V is TRBV19 and J is TRBJ1-1, with 7 bases fitting TRBD1. After removal of 8 bases from V and 6 bases from J, the junction contained 9 bases not matched to a gene. This CDR3 comprises 13 residues. Germline V gene lookup returns CDR1 LNHDA and CDR2 SQIVND (reference sequence). The CDR3 coding sequence is TGTGCCAGTGACAGGGCCCCAGGGGCTGAAGCTTTCTTT. This encodes CASDRAPGAEAFF.